This TCR beta chain was captured in a study of blood T cell repertoires in COVID-19. Looking at the study overall: The United States, Italy and Spain supplied acute and convalescent COVID-19 samples. Nucleic acid was either cDNA or gDNA, and it came from T cells, B-cell-depleted T cells, or PBMCs.

In the original processing: Reference gene primers were amplified, and this amplification served to estimate nucleated cell counts. Clones were read by immunoSEQ multiplex PCR, and TCRdb kept only the in-frame ones, dropping some. That table supplies the V and J calls and clone size; D and trimming were determined from the DNA. The table has roughly 250,000 clones, about nine tenths seen once. CDR1 and CDR2 from the germline V gene are SGHAT and FQNNGV. The V end was cut by 2 bases, the J end by 1 base, with 15 bases between. The CDR3 has 16 residues. This chain joins TRBV11-2 and TRBJ2-7; D is unresolved. Sequencing input: peripheral blood. The sequence was collected from a man aged 40-55 years who had recovered from COVID-19. The CDR3 loop is CASSLNANTRSYEQYF. Written as DNA, the CDR3 is TGTGCCAGCAGCTTAAATGCTAACACGAGGTCCTACGAGCAGTACTTC.